Each of the 27 T cell receptor beta chains below was sequenced from the same sample in a study of spatial heterogeneity in lung cancer. Overall study results and limits: Mutation counts in tumors were tracked by counts of expanded intratumoral alpha and beta TCRs.

TCRdb re-analysed the 5' RACE reads in MiXCR, keeping a single row per CDR3 protein. Among roughly 4,200 distinct CDR3 sequences listed, about 5.5% were seen once. No antigen has been identified for these receptors. Specified time point: sample taken at primary tumor resection. The specimen was lung tumor tissue, collected at surgery. All receptors come from a male donor with early-stage non-small cell lung cancer.

The chain links TRBV7-8 to TRBJ2-3; 12 bases are a match to TRBD2. This CDR3 region has 17 residues. CDR1 and CDR2 (germline): SGHVS, FQNEAQ. V shed 5 bases and J 0 bases; nucleotides not matched to a gene: 6. CDR3: CASSPRTSGTSTDTQYF. The CDR3 nucleotides are TGTGCCAGCAGCCCTCGGACTAGCGGGACAAGCACAGATACGCAGTATTTT.

Many counts were recorded for this clonotype. This chain connects TRBV6-5 to TRBJ2-5; TRBD2 is a possible D gene (6 bases). The V gene lost 7 bases and the J gene lost 3 bases, with 24 bases spanning the gap. The CDR3 covers 17 residues. In germline, CDR1 is MNHEY, CDR2 SVGAGI. The CDR3 DNA sequence: TGTGCCAGCACCCCCGACGCCGGGACCCGGAGGGAAGAGACCCAGTACTTC. Translation gives CASTPDAGTRREETQYF.

The rearrangement links TRBV12-3 or TRBV12-4 to TRBJ1-6, with TRBD1 identical over 7 bases. The CDR3 spans 16 residues. V dropped 4 bases and J dropped 7; count of bases not matched to a gene: 10. CDR3 residues: CASSSQGGPGNSPLHF. The CDR3 nucleotides read TGTGCCAGCAGTTCCCAGGGGGGGCCTGGGAATTCACCCCTCCACTTT.

This clonotype was found a few times. The chain has TRBV18 and TRBJ1-1; TRBD1 might be the D (5 bases). The V gene lost 5 bases and the J gene lost 2 bases, with 9 bases spanning the gap. The CDR3 loop spans 13 amino acids. Germline loops: CDR1 KGHSH, CDR2 LQKENI. The DNA of the CDR3 is TGTGCCAGCTCATGGGACCAAAACACTGAAGCTTTCTTT. Amino acid sequence: CASSWDQNTEAFF.

The chain links TRBV3-1 to TRBJ1-3; the D is unclear. The germline V and J ends were trimmed by 0 bases and 0 bases, with 12 bases remaining between them. The CDR3 is 17 amino acids. Germline CDR1 LGHDT, CDR2 YNNKEL (reference sequence). CDR3 protein: CASSQEERRNSGNTIYF. The CDR3 nucleotides are TGTGCCAGCAGCCAAGAGGAAAGGAGGAACTCTGGAAACACCATATATTTT.

Sample share makes this clonotype medium-sized (0.01 to 0.1%). V is TRBV6-1 and J is TRBJ1-5; D call uncertain. CDR1 and CDR2 from the germline V gene are MNHNS and SASEGT. The CDR3 is 16 residues long. The germline V and J ends were trimmed by 5 bases and 2 bases, with 16 bases remaining between them. The CDR3 region is CASSPRLALGNQPQHF. The DNA of the CDR3 is TGTGCCAGCAGTCCCCGATTGGCTTTGGGCAATCAGCCCCAGCATTTT.

This clonotype is judged medium-sized (0.01 to 0.1%). This chain connects TRBV28 to TRBJ1-2; 9 bases agree with TRBD1. Germline V gene sequence: CDR1 MDHEN, CDR2 SYDVKM. Losses at the gene ends were 4 bases for V and 2 bases for J; bases not matched to a gene: 11. The CDR3 spans 17 residues. For the CDR3, the DNA is TGTGCCAGCAGTTGGAGGGACAGGGCGTTCCGAAACTATGGCTACACCTTC. It is translated as CASSWRDRAFRNYGYTF.

In this sample, this clonotype is medium-sized (0.01 to 0.1%). The chain links TRBV7-9 to TRBJ1-4, with D possibly being TRBD1 (6 bases). The CDR3 sequence is 15 residues long. V was cut by 3 bases and J by 8 bases, with 16 bases left in between. Germline V gives CDR1 SEHNR, CDR2 FQNEAQ (reference sequence). In DNA, the CDR3 is TGTGCCAGCAGCTTGATAGACGAAGGACAGGAAAAACTGTTTTTT. Protein: CASSLIDEGQEKLFF.

This clonotype was detected only a few times. Here the CDR3 DNA reads TGTGCCAGCAGCCGAGGACTAAGCACAGATACGCAGTATTTT. As protein: CASSRGLSTDTQYF. The chain couples TRBV7-6 to TRBJ2-3, with D perhaps matching TRBD2 (6 bases). V dropped 5 bases and J dropped 0 bases, with 9 bases sitting between them. The CDR3 is 14 amino acids. Per the germline V gene, CDR1 is SGHVS and CDR2 is FNYEAQ.

In its sample, this clonotype ranks as medium-sized. The chain links TRBV7-3 to TRBJ1-1; 9 nucleotides align to TRBD1. The V segment lost 4 bases and the J segment 0 bases; nucleotides outside the gene matches: 9. The V gene's germline CDR1 is SGHTA and CDR2 FQGTGA. This CDR3 has 17 residues. DNA of the CDR3: TGTGCCAGCAGCTCAACGGACAGGGGTCTAATGAACACTGAAGCTTTCTTT. It encodes CASSSTDRGLMNTEAFF. The full variable domain, with the rest looked up from reference TRBV7-3 and TRBJ1-1, is GAGVSQTPSNKVTEKGKYVELRCDPISGHTALYWYRQSLGQGPEFLIYFQGTGAADDSGLPNDRFFAVRPEGSVSTLKIQRTERGDSAVYLCASSSTDRGLMNTEAFFGQGTRLTVV.

By share, this clonotype ranks as medium-sized. The rearrangement uses TRBV12-3 or TRBV12-4 and TRBJ2-7; 10 nucleotides line up with TRBD2. Unmatched junction bases numbered 12, after V lost 3 bases and J lost 7 bases. This CDR3 spans 16 amino acids. DNA of the CDR3: TGTGCCAGCAGTTTCCCTAGCGGGAGTTCGGCGGGGGAGCAGTACTTC. Its translation: CASSFPSGSSAGEQYF.

This clonotype qualifies as medium-sized. The DNA of the CDR3 is TGCAGTGCCGCCTACCCAGGGGCCAGCTCCTATAATTCACCCCTCCACTTT. Protein sequence: CSAAYPGASSYNSPLHF. V is TRBV20-1 and J is TRBJ1-6; perhaps TRBD1 as D (6 bases). The length of the CDR3 is 17 residues. Germline CDR1 reads DFQATT; CDR2 reads SNEGSKA (reference sequence). The V end was cut by 6 bases, the J end by 0 bases, with 18 bases between.

This clonotype appeared a few times. The rearrangement links TRBV4-2 to TRBJ2-2, with 7 nucleotides matching TRBD2. This CDR3 contains 14 residues. Germline trimming cut 6 bases from V and 0 bases from J; bases unmatched to any gene: 1. In germline, CDR1 is LGHNA, CDR2 YNFKEQ. The CDR3 DNA reads as TGTGCCAGCAGTAGCGGGTCGAACACCGGGGAGCTGTTTTTT. This codes for CASSSGSNTGELFF.

This clonotype is termed medium-sized. The chain recombines TRBV5-6 with TRBJ1-2, with D hard to call. Germline V lookup: CDR1 SGHDT, CDR2 YYEEEE. Trimming pared 2 bases from V and 3 bases from J, leaving 11 bases between. The CDR3 consists of 14 residues. CDR3 residues: CASSLGARDYGYTF. The CDR3 DNA reads TGTGCCAGCAGCTTAGGAGCTCGTGACTATGGCTACACCTTC.

This clonotype has a count of ten or more. CDR3 nucleotide sequence: TGTGCCAGCTCGCTTAGGGAGGGGCTCACAGATACGCAGTATTTT. It yields the protein CASSLREGLTDTQYF. This chain joins TRBV27 and TRBJ2-3; TRBD2 agrees at 7 bases. This CDR3 comprises 15 residues. Germline V gene data show CDR1 as MNHEY and CDR2 as SMNVEV (reference sequence). J lost 2 bases, V lost 8 bases, and 10 bases had no gene match.

This clonotype is labeled as medium-sized. The chain has TRBV11-3 and TRBJ2-1, with D possibly TRBD2 on 6 matching bases. The V end lost 4 bases, the J end lost 7 bases, and 14 bases lay between the germline ends. CDR1 SGHNT and CDR2 YENEEA come from the germline V gene. This CDR3 has 14 residues. DNA of the CDR3: TGTGCCAGCAGCTCGGAGGGCCCTAGTAATGAGCAGTTCTTC. Residues: CASSSEGPSNEQFF. The whole variable domain, filled in from reference TRBV11-3 and TRBJ2-1, reads EAGVVQSPRYKIIEKKQPVAFWCNPISGHNTLYWYLQNLGQGPELLIRYENEEAVDDSQLPKDRFSAERLKGVDSTLKIQPAELGDSAVYLCASSSEGPSNEQFFGPGTRLTVL.

In its sample, this clonotype ranks as medium-sized. The genes are TRBV12-5 and TRBJ2-7, with 9 positions matching TRBD1. The CDR3 is 15 residues long. V gave up 3 bases and J gave up 9 bases; unmatched junction bases: 12. The germline gives CDR1 LGHNT, CDR2 FRNRAP. CDR3 sequence reads: CASGLKPGQGYRQYF. The DNA for the CDR3 is TGTGCTAGTGGTTTAAAACCGGGACAGGGTTATCGGCAGTACTTC.

V gene TRBV18 combines with J gene TRBJ2-2; D not certain. The V end lost 3 bases, the J end lost 0 bases, and 2 bases lay between the germline ends. The germline V gene encodes CDR1 KGHSH and CDR2 LQKENI. The CDR3 covers 13 residues. CDR3 protein: CASSPSNTGELFF. CDR3 DNA: TGTGCCAGCTCACCCTCGAACACCGGGGAGCTGTTTTTT.

The genes are TRBV7-2 and TRBJ2-3, with 13 bases lining up with TRBD2. Unmatched junction bases numbered 2, after V lost 6 bases and J lost 5 bases. The CDR3 sequence is 14 residues long. CDR1 and CDR2 from the germline V gene are SGHTA and FQGNSA. The CDR3, as DNA: TGTGCCAGCAGACTAGCGGGGGGGATAGATACGCAGTATTTT. It specifies CASRLAGGIDTQYF.

By share of the sample, this clonotype is medium-sized. V is TRBV7-9 and J is TRBJ1-1; maybe TRBD1 (6 bases). Trimming shortened V by 4 bases and J by 5 bases, and 11 bases separated the two germline ends. Germline assignment: CDR1 SEHNR and CDR2 FQNEAQ (reference sequence). This CDR3 region has 13 residues. The CDR3: CASSSRQDTEAFF. In DNA, the CDR3 is TGTGCCAGCAGCTCTCGACAGGATACTGAAGCTTTCTTT.

By proportion, this clonotype is medium-sized. The chain couples TRBV30 to TRBJ1-1; 10 bases fit TRBD1. Looked up from germline, CDR1 is GTSNPN and CDR2 is SVGIG (reference sequence). The CDR3 has 12 residues. The J segment lost 9 bases and the V segment lost 5 bases, leaving 6 bases of the junction unmatched. The CDR3 DNA is TGTGCCTGGGAACCGGGACAGGGGCAAGCTTTCTTT. Protein sequence: CAWEPGQGQAFF.

This clonotype is medium-sized in the sample. This rearrangement joins TRBV3-1 to TRBJ2-5; D is undetermined. CDR3 length: 14 amino acids. V lost 4 bases to trimming and J lost 2 bases, with 11 bases between them. Germline loops: CDR1 LGHDT, CDR2 YNNKEL (reference sequence). Written as DNA, the CDR3 is TGTGCCAGCAGCCTTACGTCGGCACAAGAGACCCAGTACTTC. Protein: CASSLTSAQETQYF.

This clonotype is medium-sized within its sample. CDR3 sequence (DNA): TGTGCCAGCAGCTTAAATCCCTCTGGGGCCAACGTCCTGACTTTC. Translation gives CASSLNPSGANVLTF. The V call is TRBV11-2, the J call TRBJ2-6; D ambiguous. V lost 2 bases, J lost 0 bases, and 5 bases lay in between. There are 15 residues in the CDR3. The V gene's germline CDR1 is SGHAT and CDR2 FQNNGV.

There are many counts of this clonotype. The V call is TRBV6-5, the J call TRBJ1-4; weak D call: TRBD1 (5 bases). The V end was cut by 0 bases, the J end by 11 bases, with 10 bases between. Germline V gene sequence: CDR1 MNHEY, CDR2 SVGAGI. The CDR3 totals 13 residues. The CDR3 DNA follows: TGTGCCAGCAGTTACTCGAGTGGGGGGAAACTGTTTTTT. This encodes CASSYSSGGKLFF.

By share, this clonotype counts as medium-sized. This chain links TRBV6-2 or TRBV6-3 with TRBJ2-7, with D possibly being TRBD2 (6 bases). The CDR3 length is 15 residues. V shed 2 bases and J shed 4 bases, with 15 bases lying between them. Looked up from germline, CDR1 is MNHEY and CDR2 is SVGEGT. This chain's CDR3 is CASSYADYQRYEQYF. The CDR3 DNA reads as TGTGCCAGCAGTTACGCGGACTACCAACGTTACGAGCAGTACTTC.

Ten or more counts support this clonotype. This chain's CDR3 is CASTPSGTDTQYF. CDR3 bases: TGTGCCAGCACTCCGAGCGGCACAGATACGCAGTATTTT. The genes are TRBV28 and TRBJ2-3; D is undetermined. This CDR3 has 13 residues. Trimming pared 7 bases from V and 1 base from J, leaving 9 bases between. From germline, CDR1 is MDHEN and CDR2 SYDVKM.

This clonotype was seen at least ten times. This chain connects TRBV20-1 to TRBJ2-1; 11 positions match TRBD2. In germline, CDR1 is DFQATT, CDR2 SNEGSKA (reference sequence). This CDR3 has 15 residues. After removal of 4 bases from V and 3 bases from J, the junction contained 5 bases not matched to a gene. CDR3 bases: TGCAGTGCTATTCCGACTAGCGGGAACTACAATGAGCAGTTCTTC. This sequence encodes CSAIPTSGNYNEQFF.